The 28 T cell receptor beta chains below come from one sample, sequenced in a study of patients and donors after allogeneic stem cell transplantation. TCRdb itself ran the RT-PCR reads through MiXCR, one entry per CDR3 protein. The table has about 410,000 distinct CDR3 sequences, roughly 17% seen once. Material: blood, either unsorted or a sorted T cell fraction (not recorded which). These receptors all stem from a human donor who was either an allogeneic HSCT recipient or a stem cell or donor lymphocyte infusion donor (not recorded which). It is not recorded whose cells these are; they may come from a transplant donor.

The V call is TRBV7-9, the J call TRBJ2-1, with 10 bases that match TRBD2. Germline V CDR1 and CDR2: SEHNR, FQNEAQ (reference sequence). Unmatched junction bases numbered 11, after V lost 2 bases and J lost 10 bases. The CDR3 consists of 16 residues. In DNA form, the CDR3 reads TGTGCCAGCAGCTTAAGCGGGAGGGCCAGCGTTAGCGAGCAGTTCTTC. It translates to CASSLSGRASVSEQFF.

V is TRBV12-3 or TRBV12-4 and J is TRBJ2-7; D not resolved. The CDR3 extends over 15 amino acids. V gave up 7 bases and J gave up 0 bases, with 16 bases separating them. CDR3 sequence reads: CASMAAVLTSYEQYF. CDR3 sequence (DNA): TGTGCCAGCATGGCAGCTGTACTAACCTCCTACGAGCAGTACTTC.

In DNA form, the CDR3 reads TGTGCCACCCGCAGGATTGGACTAGTAGGCAATGAGCAGTTCTTC. The encoded protein is CATRRIGLVGNEQFF. The chain uses TRBV12-3 or TRBV12-4 and TRBJ2-1; 7 bases fit TRBD2. V shed 10 bases and J 6 bases; nucleotides not matched to a gene: 15. This CDR3 spans 15 amino acids.

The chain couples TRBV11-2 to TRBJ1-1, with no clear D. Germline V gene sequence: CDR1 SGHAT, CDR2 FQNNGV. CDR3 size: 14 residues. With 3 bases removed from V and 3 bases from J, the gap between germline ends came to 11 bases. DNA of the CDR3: TGTGCCAGCAGCTTCTGGGGTCTCGACACTGAAGCTTTCTTT. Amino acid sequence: CASSFWGLDTEAFF.

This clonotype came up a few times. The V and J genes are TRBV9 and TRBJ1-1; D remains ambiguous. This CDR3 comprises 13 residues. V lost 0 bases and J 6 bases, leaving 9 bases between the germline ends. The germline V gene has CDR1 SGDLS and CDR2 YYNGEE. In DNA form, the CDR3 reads TGTGCCAGCAGCGTAGGGGGTGGTTCTGAAGCTTTCTTT. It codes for CASSVGGGSEAFF. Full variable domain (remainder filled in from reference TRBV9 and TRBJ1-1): DSGVTQTPKHLITATGQRVTLRCSPRSGDLSVYWYQQSLDQGLQFLIQYYNGEERAKGNILERFSAQQFPDLHSELNLSSLELGDSALYFCASSVGGGSEAFFGQGTRLTVV.

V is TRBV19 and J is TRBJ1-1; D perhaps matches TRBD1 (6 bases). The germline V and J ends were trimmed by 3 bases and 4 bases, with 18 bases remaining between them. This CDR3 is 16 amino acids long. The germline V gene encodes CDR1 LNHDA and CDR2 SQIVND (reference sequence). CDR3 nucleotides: TGTGCCAGTAGTATCTCTTTCGGACAGACGGGCACTGAAGCTTTCTTT. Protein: CASSISFGQTGTEAFF.

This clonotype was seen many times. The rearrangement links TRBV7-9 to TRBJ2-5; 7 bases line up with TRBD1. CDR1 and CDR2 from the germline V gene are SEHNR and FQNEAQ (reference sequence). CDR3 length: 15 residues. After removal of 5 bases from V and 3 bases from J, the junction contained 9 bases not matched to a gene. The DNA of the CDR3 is TGTGCCAGCAGCCCCCGTGGGACAGTCAAAGAGACCCAGTACTTC. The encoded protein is CASSPRGTVKETQYF. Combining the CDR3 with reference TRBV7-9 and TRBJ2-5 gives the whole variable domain DTGVSQNPRHKITKRGQNVTFRCDPISEHNRLYWYRQTLGQGPEFLTYFQNEAQLEKSRLLSDRFSAERPKGSFSTLEIQRTEQGDSAMYLCASSPRGTVKETQYFGPGTRLLVL.

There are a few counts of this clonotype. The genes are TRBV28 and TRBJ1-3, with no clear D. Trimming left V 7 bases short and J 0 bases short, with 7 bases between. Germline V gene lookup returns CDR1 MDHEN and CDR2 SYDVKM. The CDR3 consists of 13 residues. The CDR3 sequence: CASKMNSGNTIYF. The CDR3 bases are TGTGCCAGCAAAATGAACTCTGGAAACACCATATATTTT.

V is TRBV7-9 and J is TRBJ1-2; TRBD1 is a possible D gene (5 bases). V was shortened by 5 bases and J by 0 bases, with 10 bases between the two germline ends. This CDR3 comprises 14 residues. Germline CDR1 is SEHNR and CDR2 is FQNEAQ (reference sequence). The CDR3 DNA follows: TGTGCCAGCAGCGGTCAGACAGCTAACTATGGCTACACCTTC. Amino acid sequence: CASSGQTANYGYTF.

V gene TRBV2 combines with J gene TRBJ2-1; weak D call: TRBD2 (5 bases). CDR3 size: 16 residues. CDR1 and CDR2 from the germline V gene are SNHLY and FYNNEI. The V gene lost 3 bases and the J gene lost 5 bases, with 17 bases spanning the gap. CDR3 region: CASSEWLSGLDNEQFF. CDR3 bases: TGTGCCAGCAGTGAGTGGCTAAGCGGTTTAGACAATGAGCAGTTCTTC. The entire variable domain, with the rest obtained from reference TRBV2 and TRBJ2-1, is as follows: EPEVTQTPSHQVTQMGQEVILRCVPISNHLYFYWYRQILGQKVEFLVSFYNNEISEKSEIFDDQFSVERPDGSNFTLKIRSTKLEDSAMYFCASSEWLSGLDNEQFFGPGTRLTVL.

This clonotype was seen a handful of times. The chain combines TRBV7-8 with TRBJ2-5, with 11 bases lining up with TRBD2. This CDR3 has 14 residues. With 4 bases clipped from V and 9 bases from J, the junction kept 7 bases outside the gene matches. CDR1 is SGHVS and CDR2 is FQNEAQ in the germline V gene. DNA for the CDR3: TGTGCCAGCAGCTCAACTAGCGGGGGCGGGTCCCAGTACTTC. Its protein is CASSSTSGGGSQYF.

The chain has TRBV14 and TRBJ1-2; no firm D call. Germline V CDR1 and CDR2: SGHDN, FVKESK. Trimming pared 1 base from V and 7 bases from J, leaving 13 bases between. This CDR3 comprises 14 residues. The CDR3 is CASSQVLTGGGYTF. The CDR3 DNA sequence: TGTGCCAGCAGCCAAGTTTTGACCGGTGGTGGCTACACCTTC.

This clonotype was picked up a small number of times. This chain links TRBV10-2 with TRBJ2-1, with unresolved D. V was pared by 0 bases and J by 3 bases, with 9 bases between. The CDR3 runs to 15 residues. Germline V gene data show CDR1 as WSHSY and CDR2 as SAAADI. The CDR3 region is CASSESYSNYNEQFF. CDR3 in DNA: TGCGCCAGCAGTGAGTCGTACTCCAACTACAATGAGCAGTTCTTC.

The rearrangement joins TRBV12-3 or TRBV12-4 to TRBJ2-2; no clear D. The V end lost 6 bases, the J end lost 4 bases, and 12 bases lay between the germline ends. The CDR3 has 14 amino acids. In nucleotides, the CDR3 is TGTGCCAGCAGGAACAGCTATTCCACCGGGGAGCTGTTTTTT. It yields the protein CASRNSYSTGELFF.

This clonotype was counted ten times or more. The CDR3 spells CSASRTADNSPLHF. CDR3 bases: TGCAGTGCTAGTCGGACAGCCGATAATTCACCCCTCCACTTT. The rearrangement joins TRBV20-1 to TRBJ1-6, with D possibly matching TRBD1 (6 bases). With 3 bases removed from V and 5 bases from J, the gap between germline ends came to 11 bases. Germline V gives CDR1 DFQATT, CDR2 SNEGSKA (reference sequence). The CDR3 totals 14 residues.

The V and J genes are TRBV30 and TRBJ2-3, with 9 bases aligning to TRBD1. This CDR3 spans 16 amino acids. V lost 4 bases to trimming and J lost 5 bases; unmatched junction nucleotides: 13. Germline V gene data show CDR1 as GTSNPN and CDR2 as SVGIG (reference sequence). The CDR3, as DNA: TGTGCCTGGACCCAACGGCCGGGACAGGGTGTAGATACGCAGTATTTT. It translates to CAWTQRPGQGVDTQYF.

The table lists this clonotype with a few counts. The CDR3 protein is CASWSPGQFFSSTDTQYF. The DNA for the CDR3 is TGTGCCAGCTGGAGCCCGGGACAGTTTTTCTCTAGCACAGATACGCAGTATTTT. The chain recombines TRBV6-2 or TRBV6-3 with TRBJ2-3; 7 bases fit TRBD1. CDR3 size: 18 residues. J lost 0 bases, V lost 8 bases, and 17 bases had no gene match. Germline V gene sequence: CDR1 MNHEY, CDR2 SVGEGT.

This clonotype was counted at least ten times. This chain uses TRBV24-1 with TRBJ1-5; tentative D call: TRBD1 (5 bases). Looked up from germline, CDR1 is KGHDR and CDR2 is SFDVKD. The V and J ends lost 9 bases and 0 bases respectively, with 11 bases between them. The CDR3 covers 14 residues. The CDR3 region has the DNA TGTGCCACCTCCGGGGGGAATAGCAATCAGCCCCAGCATTTT. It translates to CATSGGNSNQPQHF.

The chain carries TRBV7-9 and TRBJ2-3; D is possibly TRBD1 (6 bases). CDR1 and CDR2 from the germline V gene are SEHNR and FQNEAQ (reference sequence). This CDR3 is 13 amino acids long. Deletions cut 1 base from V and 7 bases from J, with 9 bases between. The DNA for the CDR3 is TGTGCCAGCAGCTTAGATACAGGGAATACGCAGTATTTT. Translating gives CASSLDTGNTQYF.

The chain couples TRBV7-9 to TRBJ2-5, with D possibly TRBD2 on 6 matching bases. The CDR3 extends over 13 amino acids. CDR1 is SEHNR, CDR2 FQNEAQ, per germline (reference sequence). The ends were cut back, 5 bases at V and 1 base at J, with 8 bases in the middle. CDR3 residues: CASSRRVQETQYF. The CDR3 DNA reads TGTGCCAGCAGCCGGAGGGTCCAAGAGACCCAGTACTTC.

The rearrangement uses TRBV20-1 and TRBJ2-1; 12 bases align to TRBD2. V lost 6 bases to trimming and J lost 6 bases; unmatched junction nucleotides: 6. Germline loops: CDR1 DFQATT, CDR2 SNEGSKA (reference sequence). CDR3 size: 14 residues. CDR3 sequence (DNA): TGCAGTGCACAGCTAGCGGGAGGGGGCAATGAGCAGTTCTTC. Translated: CSAQLAGGGNEQFF.

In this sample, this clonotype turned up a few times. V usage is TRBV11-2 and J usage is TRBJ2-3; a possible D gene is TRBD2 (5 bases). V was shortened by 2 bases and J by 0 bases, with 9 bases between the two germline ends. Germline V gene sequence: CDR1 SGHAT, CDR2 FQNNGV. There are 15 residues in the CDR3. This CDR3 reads CASSLTDSSTDTQYF. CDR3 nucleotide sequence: TGTGCCAGCAGCTTAACGGACTCCAGCACAGATACGCAGTATTTT.

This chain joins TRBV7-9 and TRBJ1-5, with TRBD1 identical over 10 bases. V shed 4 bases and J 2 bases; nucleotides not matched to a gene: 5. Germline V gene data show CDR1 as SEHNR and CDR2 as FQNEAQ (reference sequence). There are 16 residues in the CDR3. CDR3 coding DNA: TGTGCCAGCAGCTGGGGGGACAGGGGAGGCAATCAGCCCCAGCATTTT. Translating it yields CASSWGDRGGNQPQHF.

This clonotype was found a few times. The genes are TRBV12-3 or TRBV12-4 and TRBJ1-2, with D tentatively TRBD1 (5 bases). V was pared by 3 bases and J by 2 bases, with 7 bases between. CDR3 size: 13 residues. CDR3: CASSFDSNYGYTF. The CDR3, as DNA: TGTGCCAGCAGTTTTGACAGCAACTATGGCTACACCTTC.

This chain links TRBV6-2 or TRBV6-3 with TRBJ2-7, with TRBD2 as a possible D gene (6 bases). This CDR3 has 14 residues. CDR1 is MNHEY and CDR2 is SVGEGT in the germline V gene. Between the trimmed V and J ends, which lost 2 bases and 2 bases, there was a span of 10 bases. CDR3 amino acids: CASSYLGGPYEQYF. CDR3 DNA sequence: TGTGCCAGCAGTTACCTGGGGGGACCCTACGAGCAGTACTTC.

The CDR3 bases are TGTGCCAGCACCCATTCGGGGGGGCCTCATAAGTTCTTC. This encodes CASTHSGGPHKFF. The chain employs TRBV12-3 or TRBV12-4 and TRBJ2-1, with 8 bases that match TRBD2. This CDR3 region has 13 residues. J lost 14 bases, V lost 7 bases, and 13 bases had no gene match.

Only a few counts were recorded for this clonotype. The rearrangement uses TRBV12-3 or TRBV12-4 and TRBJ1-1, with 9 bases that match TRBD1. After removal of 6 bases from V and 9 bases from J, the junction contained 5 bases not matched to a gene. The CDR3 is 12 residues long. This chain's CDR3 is CASSPDRGQAFF. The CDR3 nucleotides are TGTGCCAGCAGCCCGGACAGGGGACAAGCTTTCTTT.

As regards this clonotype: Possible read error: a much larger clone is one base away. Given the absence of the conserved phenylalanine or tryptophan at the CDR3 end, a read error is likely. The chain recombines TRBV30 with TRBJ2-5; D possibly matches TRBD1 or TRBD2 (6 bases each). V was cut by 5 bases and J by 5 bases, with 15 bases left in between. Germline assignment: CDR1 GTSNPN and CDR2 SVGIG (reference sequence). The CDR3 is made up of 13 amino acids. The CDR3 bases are TGTGCCTGGGGGGCCGGGGGCGGTGAGACCCAGTACCTC. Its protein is CAWGAGGGETQYL.